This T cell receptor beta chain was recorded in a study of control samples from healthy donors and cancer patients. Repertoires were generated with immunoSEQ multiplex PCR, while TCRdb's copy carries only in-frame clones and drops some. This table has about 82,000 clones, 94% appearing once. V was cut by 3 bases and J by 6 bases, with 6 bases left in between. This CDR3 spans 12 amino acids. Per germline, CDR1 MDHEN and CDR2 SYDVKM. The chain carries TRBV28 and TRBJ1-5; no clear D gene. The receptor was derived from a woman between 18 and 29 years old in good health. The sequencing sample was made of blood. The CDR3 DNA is TGTGCCAGCAGTTTGGGCAGTCAGCCCCAGCATTTT. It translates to CASSLGSQPQHF.